Presented here are 22 T cell receptor beta chains from one specimen sequenced in a study of radiotherapy plus CTLA-4 blockade in lung cancer. Clones were sequenced by immunoSEQ multiplex PCR, and TCRdb holds only the in-frame ones, with some missing. The sample records more than 90,000 clones, more than 65% being singletons. Source: peripheral blood, taken from a patient treated with radiotherapy plus ipilimumab. These receptors came from a human donor with non-small cell lung cancer who had a partial response to radiotherapy plus ipilimumab.

This clone turned up a few times. This chain connects TRBV29-1 to TRBJ2-5; unclear D gene. The V end lost 3 bases, the J end lost 5 bases, and 13 bases lay between the germline ends. The CDR3 totals 13 residues. The V gene's germline CDR1 is SQVTM and CDR2 ANQGSEA. The CDR3 DNA reads as TGCAGCGTTGAGAATCTGTTACGGGAGACCCAGTACTTC. This gives the protein CSVENLLRETQYF.

The table lists this clone with a count of one. The chain links TRBV30 to TRBJ2-7; D is unresolved. The germline CDR1 and CDR2 sequences are GTSNPN and SVGIG (reference sequence). Trimming removed 1 base at V and 4 bases at J, with 14 bases between. The CDR3 extends over 14 amino acids. The CDR3 coding sequence is TGTGCCTGGAGTGGGTTCCCACAGCCGTACGAGCAGTACTTC. Its translation: CAWSGFPQPYEQYF.

V is TRBV6-5 and J is TRBJ1-5; the match to TRBD1 covers 8 bases. From germline, CDR1 is MNHEY and CDR2 SVGAGI. This CDR3 comprises 14 residues. V lost 6 bases, J lost 7 bases, and 8 bases stayed unmatched. CDR3 residues: CASSFGQGNQPQHF. The CDR3 DNA sequence: TGTGCCAGCAGCTTCGGACAGGGAAACCAGCCCCAGCATTTT.

V is TRBV14 and J is TRBJ1-1; 7 bases agree with TRBD1. V was clipped by 5 bases and J by 3 bases; unmatched bases: 12. Germline CDR1 reads SGHDN; CDR2 reads FVKESK. This CDR3 is 16 amino acids long. The CDR3 loop is CASSFTYLDRDTEAFF. CDR3 DNA sequence: TGTGCCAGCAGCTTCACCTATTTAGACAGGGACACTGAAGCTTTCTTT.

The chain uses TRBV7-2 and TRBJ2-6, with 9 bases aligning to TRBD1. V was clipped by 5 bases and J by 2 bases; unmatched bases: 7. The germline gives CDR1 SGHTA, CDR2 FQGNSA. The CDR3 has 17 amino acids. The CDR3 loop reads CASSIQGAVTGANVLTF. CDR3 DNA sequence: TGTGCCAGCAGCATACAGGGGGCTGTAACTGGGGCCAACGTCCTGACTTTC.

This sequence joins TRBV19 and TRBJ1-2; TRBD1 agrees at 7 bases. The CDR3 loop spans 16 amino acids. V dropped 7 bases and J dropped 3; count of bases not matched to a gene: 14. CDR1 is LNHDA and CDR2 is SQIVND in the germline V gene (reference sequence). This CDR3 is CASKGGQMTGYYGYTF. The CDR3 nucleotides read TGTGCCAGTAAAGGGGGCCAGATGACGGGTTACTATGGCTACACCTTC.

The chain recombines TRBV29-1 with TRBJ1-1, with 7 bases lining up with TRBD1. Germline values: CDR1 SQVTM, CDR2 ANQGSEA. The CDR3 runs 13 residues. Trimming at V came to 7 bases and at J to 1 base, leaving 6 bases not matched to a gene. The CDR3 bases are TGCAGCGCCCGGACAGGAGAGAACACTGAAGCTTTCTTT. It translates to CSARTGENTEAFF. Based on the CDR3 plus reference TRBV29-1 and TRBJ1-1, the full variable domain is SAVISQKPSRDICQRGTSLTIQCQVDSQVTMMFWYRQQPGQSLTLIATANQGSEATYESGFVIDKFPISRPNLTFSTLTVSNMSPEDSSIYLCSARTGENTEAFFGQGTRLTVV.

The chain combines TRBV27 with TRBJ2-1; the match to TRBD2 covers 7 bases. Trimming at V came to 8 bases and at J to 6 bases, leaving 13 bases not matched to a gene. The germline V gene has CDR1 MNHEY and CDR2 SMNVEV (reference sequence). There are 15 residues in the CDR3. The CDR3: CASSETSSYANEQFF. Here the CDR3 DNA reads TGTGCCAGCTCCGAGACTAGCTCGTATGCCAATGAGCAGTTCTTC.

V and J are TRBV18 and TRBJ1-1; 8 positions match TRBD1. This CDR3 comprises 15 residues. The germline gives CDR1 KGHSH, CDR2 LQKENI. V gave up 6 bases and J gave up 0 bases; unmatched junction bases: 6. The DNA of the CDR3 is TGTGCCAGCTCCCTACGGACAGGGTTGAACACTGAAGCTTTCTTT. It is translated as CASSLRTGLNTEAFF.

The chain employs TRBV6-1 and TRBJ2-1, with 8 positions matching TRBD2. J lost 10 bases, V lost 6 bases, and 11 bases had no gene match. The CDR3 covers 14 residues. From germline, CDR1 is MNHNS and CDR2 SASEGT. The CDR3 loop reads CASSATGTSIEQFF. The CDR3 bases are TGTGCCAGCAGCGCCACCGGGACTAGTATAGAGCAGTTCTTC.

The rearrangement uses TRBV7-6 and TRBJ1-5, with D perhaps matching TRBD1 (5 bases). Per germline, CDR1 SGHVS and CDR2 FNYEAQ. The CDR3 is 14 residues long. The germline V and J ends were trimmed by 0 bases and 4 bases, with 7 bases remaining between them. CDR3 sequence reads: CASSLATGNQPQHF. CDR3 nucleotides: TGTGCCAGCAGCTTAGCAACAGGTAATCAGCCCCAGCATTTT.

CDR3 residues: CASSLPDPDGSPQHF. The CDR3 DNA sequence: TGTGCCAGCAGTTTACCCGACCCCGACGGGTCGCCCCAGCATTTT. This chain joins TRBV28 and TRBJ1-5; D unresolved. In germline, CDR1 is MDHEN, CDR2 SYDVKM. The V end was cut by 2 bases, the J end by 9 bases, with 17 bases between. The CDR3 spans 15 residues.

This clone was found a few times. At one of its ends the junction is not consistent with the germline gene, which may arise from a read error. The rearrangement links TRBV7-7 to TRBJ2-5; perhaps TRBD2 as D (6 bases). Germline V gives CDR1 SSHAT, CDR2 FNYEAQ (reference sequence). CDR3 length: 14 amino acids. The DNA of the CDR3 is TGTGCTAGCAGCCAAACCCAAGGAGGGGAGACCCAGTACTTC. Protein: CASSQTQGGETQYF.

V usage is TRBV7-3 and J usage is TRBJ2-3; 9 bases align to TRBD2. V was pared by 2 bases and J by 1 base, with 4 bases of the junction left unmatched. CDR3 length: 16 amino acids. CDR1 SGHTA and CDR2 FQGTGA come from the germline V gene. The CDR3 coding sequence is TGTGCCAGCAGCTTATATGTAGCGGGAGGCACAGATACGCAGTATTTT. Translated: CASSLYVAGGTDTQYF.

CDR3 in amino acids: CASRRPGTSGTDTQYF. The CDR3 DNA follows: TGTGCCAGCAGGCGTCCCGGGACTAGCGGCACAGATACGCAGTATTTT. This sequence joins TRBV5-6 and TRBJ2-3; 10 positions match TRBD2. The CDR3 has 16 amino acids. Looked up from germline, CDR1 is SGHDT and CDR2 is YYEEEE. J lost 1 base, V lost 5 bases, and 7 bases had no gene match.

This clone was counted once. V is TRBV4-2 and J is TRBJ2-1; 8 bases agree with TRBD2. CDR1 and CDR2 from the germline V gene are LGHNA and YNFKEQ. The trim removed 7 bases at V and 0 bases at J, leaving 11 bases unmatched. There are 17 residues in the CDR3. This CDR3 is CASMPRGGGNSYNEQFF. CDR3 DNA sequence: TGTGCCAGCATGCCTAGGGGCGGGGGGAACTCCTACAATGAGCAGTTCTTC.

The rearrangement uses TRBV20-1 and TRBJ1-1; D gene unclear. CDR1 DFQATT and CDR2 SNEGSKA come from the germline V gene (reference sequence). Trimming left V 3 bases short and J 6 bases short, with 8 bases between. The CDR3 runs to 11 residues. CDR3 nucleotide sequence: TGCAGTGCTAGCTGGGCCGCTGAAGCTTTCTTT. Encoded protein: CSASWAAEAFF.

Worth noting for this clone: Other DNA sequences in this specimen translate into the identical CDR3. The V and J genes are TRBV27 and TRBJ1-6; possible D gene TRBD1, 5 bases. Germline V gives CDR1 MNHEY, CDR2 SMNVEV (reference sequence). The V and J ends lost 2 bases and 8 bases respectively, with 10 bases between them. The CDR3 extends over 14 amino acids. For the CDR3, the DNA is TGTGCCAGCAGTTTACTTCAGGGTGATTCACCCCTCCACTTT. Protein product: CASSLLQGDSPLHF.

This clone was recorded only once. Other DNA sequences from this sample encode an identical CDR3 as well. The V gene is TRBV5-1, the J gene TRBJ1-1, with a tentative D call TRBD1 (6 bases). V lost 2 bases and J 1 base, leaving 12 bases between the germline ends. The V gene's germline CDR1 is SGHRS and CDR2 YFSETQ. This CDR3 region has 15 residues. The CDR3: CASSLDGQPNTEAFF. The CDR3 region has the DNA TGCGCCAGCAGCTTAGACGGACAGCCGAACACTGAAGCTTTCTTT.

The chain uses TRBV2 and TRBJ1-6; perhaps TRBD1 as D (5 bases). Trimming shortened V by 4 bases and J by 9 bases, and 13 bases separated the two germline ends. Germline assignment: CDR1 SNHLY and CDR2 FYNNEI. CDR3 length: 14 residues. The CDR3 DNA reads TGTGCCAGCAGTGGAAGGGGAAGGGGTTCACCCCTCCACTTT. Translation gives CASSGRGRGSPLHF.

This chain joins TRBV28 and TRBJ1-2; 12 bases are shared with TRBD1. V lost 4 bases and J lost 3; bases outside the gene matches: 9. CDR1 and CDR2 from the germline V gene are MDHEN and SYDVKM. This CDR3 is built from 17 residues. The CDR3 DNA is TGTGCCAGCAGTTCGTCGGGACAGGGGGCTCGAGACTATGGCTACACCTTC. Protein: CASSSSGQGARDYGYTF.

The genes are TRBV27 and TRBJ2-1, with 8 bases lining up with TRBD2. With V trimmed by 5 bases and J by 0 bases, 12 bases remained unmatched. The CDR3 consists of 18 residues. Germline lookup yields CDR1 MNHEY and CDR2 SMNVEV (reference sequence). CDR3 in amino acids: CASSLLLAVDSSYNEQFF. The CDR3 DNA sequence: TGTGCCAGCAGTCTATTACTAGCGGTCGACAGCTCCTACAATGAGCAGTTCTTC.